The clone carrying this T cell receptor (beta chain) was observed many times. This entry is derived from a study of molecular identifiers for immune sequencing clone quantification. Using its own MiXCR run on the PCR reads, TCRdb lists one record per CDR3 protein. The table includes approximately 320,000 distinct CDR3 sequences, about 22% detected once. The CDR3 extends over 15 amino acids. Germline V gene lookup returns CDR1 MNHNS and CDR2 SASEGT. V lost 8 bases and J 3 bases, leaving 19 bases between the germline ends. V is TRBV6-1 and J is TRBJ1-1; no reliable D call. The clonotype originates from a human donor in good health. Some libraries in this study had Jurkat cell RNA spiked in. Sequenced input: naive CD8+ T cells from blood, with Jurkat cell RNA spiked in. Subset noted: FACS-sorted CD8+CD4-CCR7+CD45RA+ naive T cells. The CDR3 loop reads CASRQAGTAYTEAFF. Here the CDR3 DNA reads TGTGCCAGCCGTCAGGCGGGAACAGCCTACACTGAAGCTTTCTTT.